This T cell receptor beta chain was identified in a study of blood T cells in healthy people across ages. Germline V gene lookup returns CDR1 LNHNV and CDR2 YYDKDF (reference sequence). V lost 5 bases and J lost 4, with 16 bases in between. The CDR3 has 15 amino acids. A sample-barcoded 5' primer and a J-beta primer mix were used in a second PCR of about 7 to 11 cycles. TCRdb reprocessed the 5' RACE reads via MiXCR and lists one record per CDR3 protein. The sample has 1.4 million to 1.5 million distinct CDR3 sequences; roughly 45% are singletons. The receptor comes from a woman under 30 in good health. This sequence joins TRBV15 and TRBJ2-3; D may match TRBD1 or TRBD2 (5 bases each). What was sequenced was blood. The CDR3 loop reads CATSQLGAGPDTQYF. CDR3 nucleotide sequence: TGTGCCACCAGCCAACTCGGGGCAGGGCCAGATACGCAGTATTTT.